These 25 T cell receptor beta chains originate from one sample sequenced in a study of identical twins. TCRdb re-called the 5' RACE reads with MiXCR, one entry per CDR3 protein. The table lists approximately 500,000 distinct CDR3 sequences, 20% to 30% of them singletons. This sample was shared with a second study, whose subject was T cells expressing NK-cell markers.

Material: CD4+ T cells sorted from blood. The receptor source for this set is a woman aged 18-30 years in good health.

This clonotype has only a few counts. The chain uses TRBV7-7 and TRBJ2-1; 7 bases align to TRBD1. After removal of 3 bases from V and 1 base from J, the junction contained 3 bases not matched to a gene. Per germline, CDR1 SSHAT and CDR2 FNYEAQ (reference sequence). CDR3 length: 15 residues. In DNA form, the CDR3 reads TGTGCCAGCAGCTTGGACAGGCAATCCTACAATGAGCAGTTCTTC. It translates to CASSLDRQSYNEQFF. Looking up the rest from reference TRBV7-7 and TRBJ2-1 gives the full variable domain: GAGVSQSPRYKVTKRGQDVTLRCDPISSHATLYWYQQALGQGPEFLTYFNYEAQPDKSGLPSDRFSAERPEGSISTLTIQRTEQRDSAMYRCASSLDRQSYNEQFFGPGTRLTVL.

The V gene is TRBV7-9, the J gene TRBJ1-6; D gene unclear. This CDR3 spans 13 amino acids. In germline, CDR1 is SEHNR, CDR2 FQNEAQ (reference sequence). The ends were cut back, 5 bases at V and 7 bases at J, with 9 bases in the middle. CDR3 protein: CASSQVQNSPLHF. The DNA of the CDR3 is TGTGCCAGCAGCCAGGTCCAAAATTCACCCCTCCACTTT.

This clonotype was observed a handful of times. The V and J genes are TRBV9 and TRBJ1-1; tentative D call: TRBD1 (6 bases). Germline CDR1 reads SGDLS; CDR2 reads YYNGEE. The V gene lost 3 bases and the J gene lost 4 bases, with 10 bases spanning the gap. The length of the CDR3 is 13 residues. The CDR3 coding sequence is TGTGCCAGCAGCGCGACAGGTTTCACTGAAGCTTTCTTT. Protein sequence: CASSATGFTEAFF. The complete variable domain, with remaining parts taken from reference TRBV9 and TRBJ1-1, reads DSGVTQTPKHLITATGQRVTLRCSPRSGDLSVYWYQQSLDQGLQFLIQYYNGEERAKGNILERFSAQQFPDLHSELNLSSLELGDSALYFCASSATGFTEAFFGQGTRLTVV.

The CDR3 loop is CSARAPRQGTDTQYF. The CDR3 DNA is TGCAGTGCTAGGGCGCCGAGACAGGGCACAGATACGCAGTATTTT. V usage is TRBV20-1 and J usage is TRBJ2-3, with D possibly matching TRBD1 (6 bases). Deletions cut 3 bases from V and 1 base from J, with 14 bases between. CDR1 is DFQATT and CDR2 is SNEGSKA in the germline V gene (reference sequence). This CDR3 is 15 amino acids long.

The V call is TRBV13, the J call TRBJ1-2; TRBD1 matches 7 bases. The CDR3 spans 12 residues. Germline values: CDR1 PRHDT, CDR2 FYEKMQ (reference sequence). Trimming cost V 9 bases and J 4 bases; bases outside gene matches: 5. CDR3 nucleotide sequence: TGTGCCAGTCACAGGGGCCTCTATGGCTACACCTTC. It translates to CASHRGLYGYTF.

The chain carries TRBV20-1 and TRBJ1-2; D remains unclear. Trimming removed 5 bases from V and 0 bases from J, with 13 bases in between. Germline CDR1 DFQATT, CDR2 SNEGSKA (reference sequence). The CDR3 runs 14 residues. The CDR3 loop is CSAQPVGANYGYTF. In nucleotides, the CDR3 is TGCAGTGCTCAGCCAGTAGGAGCTAACTATGGCTACACCTTC.

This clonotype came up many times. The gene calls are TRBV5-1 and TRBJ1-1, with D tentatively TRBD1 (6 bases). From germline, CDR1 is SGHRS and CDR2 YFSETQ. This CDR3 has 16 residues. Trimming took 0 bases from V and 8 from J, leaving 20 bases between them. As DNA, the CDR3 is TGCGCCAGCAGCTTGGCCCCCGCGGGGGGCGGGTCGGAAGCTTTCTTT. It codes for CASSLAPAGGGSEAFF.

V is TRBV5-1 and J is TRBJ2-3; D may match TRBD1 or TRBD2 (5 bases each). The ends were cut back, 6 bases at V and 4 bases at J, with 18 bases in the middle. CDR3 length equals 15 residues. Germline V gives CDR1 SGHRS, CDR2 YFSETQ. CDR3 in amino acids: CASTGDGGSADTQYF. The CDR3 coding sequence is TGCGCCAGCACCGGGGACGGCGGCTCCGCAGATACGCAGTATTTT.

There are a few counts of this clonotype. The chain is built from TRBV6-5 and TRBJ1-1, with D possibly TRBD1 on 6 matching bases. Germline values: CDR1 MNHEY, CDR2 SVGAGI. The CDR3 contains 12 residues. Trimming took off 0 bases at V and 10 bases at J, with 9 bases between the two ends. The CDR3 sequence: CASSYSTGRAFF. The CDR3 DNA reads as TGTGCCAGCAGTTACTCGACAGGTCGAGCTTTCTTT.

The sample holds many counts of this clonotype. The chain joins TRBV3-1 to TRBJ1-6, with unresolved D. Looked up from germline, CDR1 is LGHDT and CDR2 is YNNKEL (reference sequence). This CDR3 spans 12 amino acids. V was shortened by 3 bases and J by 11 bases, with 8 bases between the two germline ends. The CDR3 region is CASSHENAPLHF. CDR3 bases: TGTGCCAGCAGCCATGAAAACGCACCCCTCCACTTT.

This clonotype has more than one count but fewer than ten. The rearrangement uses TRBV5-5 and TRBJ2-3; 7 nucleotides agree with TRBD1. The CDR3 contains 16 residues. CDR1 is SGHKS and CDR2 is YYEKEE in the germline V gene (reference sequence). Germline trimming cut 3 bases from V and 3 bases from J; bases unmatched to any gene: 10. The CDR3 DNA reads TGTGCCAGCAGCTGGACGACAGGGTTTATAACAGATACGCAGTATTTT. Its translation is CASSWTTGFITDTQYF.

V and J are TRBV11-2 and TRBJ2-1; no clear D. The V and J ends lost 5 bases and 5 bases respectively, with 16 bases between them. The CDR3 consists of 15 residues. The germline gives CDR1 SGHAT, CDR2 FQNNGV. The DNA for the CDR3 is TGTGCCAGCAGCCCCAACCACACACGGAACAATGAGCAGTTCTTC. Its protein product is CASSPNHTRNNEQFF.

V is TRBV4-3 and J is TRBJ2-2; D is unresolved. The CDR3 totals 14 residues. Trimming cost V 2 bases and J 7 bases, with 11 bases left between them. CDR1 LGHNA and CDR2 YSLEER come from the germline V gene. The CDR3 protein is CASSQRIRNGELFF. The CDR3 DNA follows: TGCGCCAGCAGCCAAAGGATCCGAAACGGGGAGCTGTTTTTT.

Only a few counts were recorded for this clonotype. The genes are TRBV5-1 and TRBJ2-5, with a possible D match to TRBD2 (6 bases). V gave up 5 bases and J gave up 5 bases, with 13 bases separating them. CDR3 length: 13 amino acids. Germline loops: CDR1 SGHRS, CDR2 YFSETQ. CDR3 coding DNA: TGCGCCAGCAGGACGGACTATTACGAGACCCAGTACTTC. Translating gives CASRTDYYETQYF.

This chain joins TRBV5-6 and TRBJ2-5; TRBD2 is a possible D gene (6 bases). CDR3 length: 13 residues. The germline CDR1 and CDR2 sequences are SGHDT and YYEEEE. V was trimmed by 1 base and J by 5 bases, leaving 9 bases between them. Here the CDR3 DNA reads TGTGCCAGCAGCTTGCCTAGCGTGGAGACCCAGTACTTC. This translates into CASSLPSVETQYF.

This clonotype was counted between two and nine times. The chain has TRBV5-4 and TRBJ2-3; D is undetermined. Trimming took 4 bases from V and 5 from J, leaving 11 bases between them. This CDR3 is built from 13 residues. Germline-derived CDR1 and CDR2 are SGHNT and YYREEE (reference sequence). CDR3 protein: CASSPEPKDTQYF. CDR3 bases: TGTGCCAGCAGCCCTGAACCAAAAGATACGCAGTATTTT.

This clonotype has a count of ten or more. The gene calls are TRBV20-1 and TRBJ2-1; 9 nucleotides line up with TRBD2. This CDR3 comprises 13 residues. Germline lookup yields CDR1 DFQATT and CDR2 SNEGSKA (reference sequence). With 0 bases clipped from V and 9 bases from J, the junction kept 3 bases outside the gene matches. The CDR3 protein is CSARDLAGREQFF. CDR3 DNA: TGCAGTGCTAGAGATCTAGCGGGGCGTGAGCAGTTCTTC.

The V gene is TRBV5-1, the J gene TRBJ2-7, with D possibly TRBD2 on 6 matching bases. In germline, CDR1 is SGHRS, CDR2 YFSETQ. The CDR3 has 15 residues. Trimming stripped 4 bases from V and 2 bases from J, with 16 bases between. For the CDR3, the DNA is TGCGCCAGCAGCGCGGCTAGCGACCATCCCTACGAGCAGTACTTC. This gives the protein CASSAASDHPYEQYF.

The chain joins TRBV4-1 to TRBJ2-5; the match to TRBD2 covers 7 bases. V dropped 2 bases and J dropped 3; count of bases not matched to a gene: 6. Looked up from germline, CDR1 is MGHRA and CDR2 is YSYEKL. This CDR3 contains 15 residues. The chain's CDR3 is CASSQKSGGEETQYF. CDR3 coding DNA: TGCGCCAGCAGCCAAAAATCGGGGGGTGAAGAGACCCAGTACTTC.

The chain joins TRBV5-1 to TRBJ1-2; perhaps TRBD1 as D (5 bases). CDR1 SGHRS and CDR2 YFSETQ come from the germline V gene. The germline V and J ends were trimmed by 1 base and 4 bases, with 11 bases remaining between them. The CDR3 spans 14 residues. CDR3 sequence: CASSLLSGRYGYTF. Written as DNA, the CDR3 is TGCGCCAGCAGCTTGTTGTCAGGGCGCTATGGCTACACCTTC.

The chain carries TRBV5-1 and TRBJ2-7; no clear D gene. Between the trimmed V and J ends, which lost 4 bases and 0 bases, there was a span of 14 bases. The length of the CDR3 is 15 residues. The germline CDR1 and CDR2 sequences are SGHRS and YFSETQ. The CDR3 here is CASSPGPILSYEQYF. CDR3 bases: TGCGCCAGCAGCCCCGGACCCATCCTCTCCTACGAGCAGTACTTC.

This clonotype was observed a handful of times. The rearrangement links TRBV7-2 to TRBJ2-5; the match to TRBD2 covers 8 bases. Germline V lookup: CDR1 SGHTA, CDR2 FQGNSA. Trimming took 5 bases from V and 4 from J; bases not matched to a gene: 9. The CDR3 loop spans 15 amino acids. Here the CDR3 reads CASSPGGPRGETQYF. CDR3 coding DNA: TGTGCCAGCAGCCCGGGAGGGCCTAGAGGAGAGACCCAGTACTTC.

As DNA, the CDR3 is TGTGCCAGCAGCCAAGCCCAACAACGTGGGGAGACCCAGTACTTC. As protein: CASSQAQQRGETQYF. The chain has TRBV7-7 and TRBJ2-5; D is ambiguous. This CDR3 is 15 amino acids long. Trimming shortened V by 5 bases and J by 5 bases, and 18 bases separated the two germline ends. CDR1 is SSHAT and CDR2 is FNYEAQ in the germline V gene (reference sequence).

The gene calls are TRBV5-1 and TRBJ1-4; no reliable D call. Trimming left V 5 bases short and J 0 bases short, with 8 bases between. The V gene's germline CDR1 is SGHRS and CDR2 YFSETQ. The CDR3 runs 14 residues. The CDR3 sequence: CASSPLSTNEKLFF. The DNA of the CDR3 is TGCGCCAGCAGTCCCCTATCAACTAATGAAAAACTGTTTTTT.

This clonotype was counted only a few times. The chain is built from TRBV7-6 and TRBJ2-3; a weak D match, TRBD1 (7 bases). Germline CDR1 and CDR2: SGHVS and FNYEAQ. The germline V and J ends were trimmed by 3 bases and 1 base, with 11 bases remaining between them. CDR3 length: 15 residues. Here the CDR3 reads CASSLGGQRTDTQYF. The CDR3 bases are TGTGCCAGCAGCTTGGGGGGACAGCGCACAGATACGCAGTATTTT.